The clone carrying this TCR beta chain was seen at least ten times. Its antigen remains unknown. The entry originates in a study of T cell repertoires in cytomegalovirus infection. Study as a whole: As its CMV epitopes, the study selected recently identified HLA-C-restricted and well-studied HLA-B-restricted targets. CMV infection together with matching HLA type was indicated by public TCR beta signatures.

Study-wide results and caveats: Across the ex vivo response, the dominant clonotypes were HLA-C-restricted CMV-specific TCR beta clonotypes. Public TCR beta family frequency separated CMV-and-HLA carriers, including in an independent cohort.

TCRdb ran MiXCR on the reads and lists one entry per CDR3 protein. The table includes roughly 730,000 distinct CDR3 sequences, roughly a third detected once. V was clipped by 4 bases and J by 0 bases; unmatched bases: 12. The CDR3 totals 18 residues. CDR1 SGHTA and CDR2 FQGNSA come from the germline V gene. The material was cultured PBMCs, obtained from culture after CMV antigen stimulation. The chain uses TRBV7-2 and TRBJ2-3; 8 positions agree with TRBD1. This receptor was taken from a human donor in good health (CMV status not recorded). Some clones in this sample may be carry-over from other donors' samples. CDR3 residues: CASSSRQGSGFSTDTQYF. DNA for the CDR3: TGTGCCAGCAGCTCAAGACAGGGGAGCGGGTTTAGCACAGATACGCAGTATTTT.